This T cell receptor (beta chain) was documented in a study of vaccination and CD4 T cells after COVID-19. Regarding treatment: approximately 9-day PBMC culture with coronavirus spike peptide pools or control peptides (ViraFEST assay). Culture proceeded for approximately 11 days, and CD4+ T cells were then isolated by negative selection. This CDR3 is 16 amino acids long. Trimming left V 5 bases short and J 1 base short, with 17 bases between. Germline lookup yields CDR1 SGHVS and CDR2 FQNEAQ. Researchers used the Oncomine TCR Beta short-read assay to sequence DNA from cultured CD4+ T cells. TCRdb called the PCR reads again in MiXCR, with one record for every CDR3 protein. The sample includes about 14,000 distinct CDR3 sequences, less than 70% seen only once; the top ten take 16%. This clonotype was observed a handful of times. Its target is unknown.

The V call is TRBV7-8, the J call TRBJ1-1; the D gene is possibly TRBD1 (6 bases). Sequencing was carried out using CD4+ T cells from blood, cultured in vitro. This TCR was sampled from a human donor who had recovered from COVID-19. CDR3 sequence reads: CASSHRGARRNTEAFF. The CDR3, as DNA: TGTGCCAGCAGCCACCGGGGGGCGCGTCGGAACACTGAAGCTTTCTTT.